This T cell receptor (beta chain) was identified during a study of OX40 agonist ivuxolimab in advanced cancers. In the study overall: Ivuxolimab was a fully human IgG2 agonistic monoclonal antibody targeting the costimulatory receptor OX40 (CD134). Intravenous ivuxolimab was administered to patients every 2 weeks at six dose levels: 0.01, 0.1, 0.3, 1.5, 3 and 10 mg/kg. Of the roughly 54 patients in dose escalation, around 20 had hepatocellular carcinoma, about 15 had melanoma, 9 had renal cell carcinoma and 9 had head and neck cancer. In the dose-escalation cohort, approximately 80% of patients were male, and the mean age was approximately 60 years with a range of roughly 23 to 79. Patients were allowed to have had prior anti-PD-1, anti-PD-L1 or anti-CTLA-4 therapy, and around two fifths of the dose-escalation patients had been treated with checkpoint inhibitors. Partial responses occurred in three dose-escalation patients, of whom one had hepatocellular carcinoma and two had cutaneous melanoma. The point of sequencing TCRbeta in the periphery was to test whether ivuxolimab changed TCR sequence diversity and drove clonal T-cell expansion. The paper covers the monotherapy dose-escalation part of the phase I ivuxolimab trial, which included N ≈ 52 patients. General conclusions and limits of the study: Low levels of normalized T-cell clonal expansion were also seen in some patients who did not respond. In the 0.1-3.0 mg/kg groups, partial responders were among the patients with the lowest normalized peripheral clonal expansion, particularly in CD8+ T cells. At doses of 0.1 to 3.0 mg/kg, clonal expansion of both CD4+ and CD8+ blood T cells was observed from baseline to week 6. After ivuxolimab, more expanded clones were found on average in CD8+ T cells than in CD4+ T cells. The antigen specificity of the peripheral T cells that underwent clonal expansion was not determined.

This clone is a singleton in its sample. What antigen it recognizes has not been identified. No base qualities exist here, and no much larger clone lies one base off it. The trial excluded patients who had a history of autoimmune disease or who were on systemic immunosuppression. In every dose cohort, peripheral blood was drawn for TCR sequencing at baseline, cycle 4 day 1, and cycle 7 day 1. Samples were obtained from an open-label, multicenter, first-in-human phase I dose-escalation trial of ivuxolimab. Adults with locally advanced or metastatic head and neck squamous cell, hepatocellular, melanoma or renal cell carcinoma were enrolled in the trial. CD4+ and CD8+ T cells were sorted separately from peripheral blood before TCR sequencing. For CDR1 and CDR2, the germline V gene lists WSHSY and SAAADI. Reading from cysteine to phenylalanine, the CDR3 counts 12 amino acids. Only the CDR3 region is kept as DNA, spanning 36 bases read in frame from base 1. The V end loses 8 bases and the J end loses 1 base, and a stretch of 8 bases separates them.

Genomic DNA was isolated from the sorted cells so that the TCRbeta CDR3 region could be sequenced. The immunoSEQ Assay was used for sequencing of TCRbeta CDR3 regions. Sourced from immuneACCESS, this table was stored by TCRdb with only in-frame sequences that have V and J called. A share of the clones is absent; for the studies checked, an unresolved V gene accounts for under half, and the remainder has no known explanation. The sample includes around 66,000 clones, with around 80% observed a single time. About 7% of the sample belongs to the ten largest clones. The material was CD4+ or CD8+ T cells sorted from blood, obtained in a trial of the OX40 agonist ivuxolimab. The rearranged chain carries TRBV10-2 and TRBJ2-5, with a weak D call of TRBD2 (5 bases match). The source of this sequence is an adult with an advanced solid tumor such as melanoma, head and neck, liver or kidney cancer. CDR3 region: CASRDFQETQYF. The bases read TGCGCCAGCCGGGATTTCCAAGAGACCCAGTACTTC.